Listed here are 3 T cell receptor beta chains from one sample, sequenced in a study of shared clonotypes between healthy human individuals (dated by TCRdb to 2020 to 2022). Receptor libraries were prepared by the immunoSEQ multiplex PCR assay. TCRdb obtained this table from immuneACCESS and retained in-frame rearrangements with V and J assigned. These tables miss some clones; where compared with another copy, unresolved V genes account for less than half of the shortfall, and the remainder is unexplained. This sample is represented by 2 million to 2.5 million clones; over 85% of them were singletons. The ten largest clonotypes hold approximately 0.35% of the sample. Source material: naive CD4+ T cells from PBMCs. What the cell subset or site label conveys for this sample: CD45RA+ positively selected. The receptor source for this set is a man aged 18 to 35 in good health. Some clones in this sample may be carry-over from other donors' samples.

The chain joins TRBV19 to TRBJ2-5, with 12 nucleotides matching TRBD1. The V gene end was trimmed by 6 bases and the J gene end by 5 bases; junction bases not matched to a gene: 10. CDR3 length: 16 residues. Germline CDR1 reads LNHDA; CDR2 reads SQIVND (reference sequence). The CDR3 nucleotides are TGTGCCAGTAGGCCCGGGGACAGGGGGCGCCGGGAGACCCAGTACTTC. It translates to CASRPGDRGRRETQYF.

This sequence joins TRBV25-1 and TRBJ1-1; 9 positions agree with TRBD1. The CDR3 spans 14 residues. Trimming removed 2 bases from V and 4 bases from J; junction bases left unmatched: 2. Germline values: CDR1 MGHDK, CDR2 SYGVNS. DNA of the CDR3: TGTGCCAGCAGTGAAGAGGACAGGGGCACTGAAGCTTTCTTT. Its translation is CASSEEDRGTEAFF.

V gene TRBV27 combines with J gene TRBJ2-5; a possible D gene is TRBD1 (6 bases). Trimming took off 4 bases at V and 5 bases at J, with 17 bases between the two ends. From germline, CDR1 is MNHEY and CDR2 SMNVEV (reference sequence). The length of the CDR3 is 15 residues. CDR3 protein: CASSSNRVSGETQYF. The CDR3 coding sequence is TGTGCCAGCAGTTCAAACAGGGTCTCAGGGGAGACCCAGTACTTC.